This is a list of T cell receptor beta chains from one sample in a study of T-cell memory formation after mild COVID-19. TCRdb called the 5' RACE reads again in MiXCR, with one record for every CDR3 protein. The data show 290,000 or so distinct CDR3 sequences, around 19% seen once. Sequenced material: PBMCs or a T cell subset sorted from them (not recorded which). The receptors shown here come from a man aged 18 to 35 who had mild COVID-19 (a few samples of this study predate the infection). Cell type and time point are not known. Both conserved end residues are part of each CDR3. Fields, in order: CDR3 protein, CDR3 DNA, clone size, D gene, V gene, CDR3 length, J gene. The D gene is left open where the match is weak. Size is stated for part of the rows, as once, few or many counts, or as a class when the clone is expanded.

CASSFTGVGSPLHF,TGTGCCAGCAGCTTCACAGGGGTAGGATCACCCCTCCACTTT,.,TRBD1,TRBV7-9,14,TRBJ1-6
CAIRASSGGTDTQYF,TGTGCCATCAGAGCCTCTAGCGGGGGCACAGATACGCAGTATTTT,few,TRBD2,TRBV10-3,15,TRBJ2-3
CASSLQARDTDTQYF,TGTGCCAGCAGCTTACAGGCCAGGGACACAGATACGCAGTATTTT,few,.,TRBV7-2,15,TRBJ2-3
CAIQGYGNQPQHF,TGTGCCATCCAGGGTTATGGCAATCAGCCCCAGCATTTT,.,.,TRBV10-3,13,TRBJ1-5
CASSLAGGRDTEAFF,TGCGCCAGCAGCTTGGCCGGGGGACGCGACACTGAAGCTTTCTTT,many,.,TRBV5-1,15,TRBJ1-1
CSVRFYEQFF,TGCAGCGTTCGGTTTTATGAGCAGTTCTTC,few,.,TRBV29-1,10,TRBJ2-1
CASSLGSGGTYEQYF,TGCGCCAGCAGCTTGGGCAGCGGGGGGACCTACGAGCAGTACTTC,few,TRBD2,TRBV5-1,15,TRBJ2-7
CASSLWHSGQSNQPQHF,TGTGCCAGCAGCTTGTGGCACTCGGGACAAAGCAATCAGCCCCAGCATTTT,many,.,TRBV7-2,17,TRBJ1-5
CASRQQGARGYTF,TGTGCCAGCAGGCAGCAGGGGGCGCGGGGCTACACCTTC,.,TRBD1,TRBV12-3/TRBV12-4,13,TRBJ1-2
CASSFVTGSNEKLFF,TGTGCCAGCAGCTTCGTGACAGGAAGTAATGAAAAACTGTTTTTT,few,.,TRBV7-9,15,TRBJ1-4
CSVTTIPYEQYF,TGCAGCGTGACGACCATCCCCTACGAGCAGTACTTC,.,.,TRBV29-1,12,TRBJ2-7
CASSLRSGYEQYF,TGTGCCAGCAGCTTGAGATCCGGCTACGAGCAGTACTTC,.,.,TRBV5-6,13,TRBJ2-7
CASSPPLAGELFF,TGTGCCAGCAGCCCACCGCTAGCCGGGGAGCTGTTTTTT,few,.,TRBV7-9,13,TRBJ2-2
CASRPQGDTEAFF,TGTGCCAGCAGACCTCAGGGGGACACTGAAGCTTTCTTT,few,TRBD1,TRBV7-9,13,TRBJ1-1
CASVFEDSNWVNIQYF,TGTGCCAGCGTATTTGAGGATAGCAATTGGGTAAACATTCAGTACTTC,.,.,TRBV5-5,16,TRBJ2-4
CSVVGDPRTQYF,TGCAGCGTTGTGGGTGATCCCAGGACCCAGTACTTC,.,.,TRBV29-1,12,TRBJ2-5
CASSKRGEGGTDTQYF,TGTGCCAGCTCCAAGCGGGGGGAAGGTGGCACAGATACGCAGTATTTT,few,TRBD2,TRBV25-1,16,TRBJ2-3
CASSAAGGYNSPLHF,TGTGCCAGCAGCGCCGCAGGGGGTTATAATTCACCCCTCCACTTT,.,TRBD1,TRBV7-2,15,TRBJ1-6
CASRTGESSPLHF,TGTGCCAGTAGGACAGGGGAAAGTTCACCCCTCCACTTT,.,TRBD1,TRBV19,13,TRBJ1-6
CASSLDWFQETQYF,TGTGCCAGCAGCTTAGATTGGTTCCAAGAGACCCAGTACTTC,once,.,TRBV7-2,14,TRBJ2-5
CASSLLLAGGYEQFF,TGTGCCAGCAGCTTACTACTAGCGGGGGGCTATGAGCAGTTCTTC,few,TRBD2,TRBV7-9,15,TRBJ2-1
CASSPESGEDTQYF,TGTGCCAGCTCACCAGAAAGCGGGGAGGATACGCAGTATTTT,once,TRBD2,TRBV18,14,TRBJ2-3
CASSIVSFPYGYTF,TGTGCCAGCAGCATCGTCTCATTCCCTTATGGCTACACCTTC,few,.,TRBV11-2,14,TRBJ1-2
CASSLTLPGQQFF,TGTGCCAGCAGTTTAACACTACCGGGCCAGCAGTTCTTC,.,.,TRBV12-3/TRBV12-4,13,TRBJ2-1
CASSDPGPRNTEAFF,TGCGCCAGCAGCGACCCGGGACCCCGGAACACTGAAGCTTTCTTT,.,.,TRBV5-1,15,TRBJ1-1
CASSYRQRGEGQHF,TGTGCCAGCAGTTACCGGCAGCGCGGGGAGGGCCAGCATTTT,few,.,TRBV6-2/TRBV6-3,14,TRBJ1-5
CASSSGLAATGELFF,TGTGCCAGCAGCTCGGGACTAGCGGCCACCGGGGAGCTGTTTTTT,many,TRBD2,TRBV7-2,15,TRBJ2-2
CASSEAEASGELFF,TGTGCCAGCAGTGAAGCCGAGGCTTCCGGGGAGCTGTTTTTT,many,.,TRBV2,14,TRBJ2-2
CAISSSRETQYF,TGTGCCATCAGTAGCAGTCGCGAGACCCAGTACTTC,.,.,TRBV10-3,12,TRBJ2-5
CASSPREASGGNEQFF,TGTGCCAGCTCACCCCGGGAGGCTAGCGGGGGGAATGAGCAGTTCTTC,.,TRBD2,TRBV18,16,TRBJ2-1
CASSLNSGGRADTQYF,TGTGCCAGCAGCTTAAATAGCGGGGGGCGGGCAGATACGCAGTATTTT,.,TRBD2,TRBV7-3,16,TRBJ2-3
CAISDAGTKTDTQYF,TGTGCCATCAGTGATGCAGGGACCAAAACAGATACGCAGTATTTT,.,.,TRBV10-3,15,TRBJ2-3
CASSHPTWTSGYNEQFF,TGCGCCAGCAGCCATCCCACCTGGACTAGCGGCTACAATGAGCAGTTCTTC,few,TRBD2,TRBV4-1,17,TRBJ2-1
CASTEYWGTEAFF,TGTGCCAGCACCGAATACTGGGGCACTGAAGCTTTCTTT,.,.,TRBV6-1,13,TRBJ1-1
CSASPWGLAQPRGQYF,TGCAGTGCTAGCCCTTGGGGACTAGCTCAACCCCGGGGGCAGTATTTT,few,TRBD2,TRBV20-1,16,TRBJ2-3
CASAPAATDTQYF,TGCGCCAGCGCCCCCGCGGCCACAGATACGCAGTATTTT,.,.,TRBV5-1,13,TRBJ2-3
CASTGLELGTGNYGYTF,TGTGCCAGCACCGGTTTGGAGTTGGGGACAGGGAACTATGGCTACACCTTC,few,TRBD1,TRBV7-2,17,TRBJ1-2
CASSLGAGGGYTF,TGTGCCAGCAGCTTGGGCGCGGGAGGAGGCTACACCTTC,few,.,TRBV7-3,13,TRBJ1-2
CASSLGPDHNEQFF,TGCGCCAGCAGCTTGGGACCGGATCACAATGAGCAGTTCTTC,few,.,TRBV5-1,14,TRBJ2-1
CASSLRDRPTEAFF,TGTGCCAGTAGCCTCCGCGACAGGCCCACTGAAGCTTTCTTT,few,.,TRBV19,14,TRBJ1-1
CASSPTQASGGYNEQFF,TGTGCCAGCTCACCGACTCAGGCTAGCGGGGGATACAATGAGCAGTTCTTC,.,TRBD2,TRBV18,17,TRBJ2-1
CASRTSGGRSYNEQFF,TGTGCCAGCAGGACTAGCGGGGGACGCTCCTACAATGAGCAGTTCTTC,few,TRBD2,TRBV6-5,16,TRBJ2-1